A single sample is the source of the 28 T cell receptor beta chains below, sequenced in a study of blood T cell repertoires in COVID-19. Some clones are missing from TCRdb's copy, which holds only in-frame ones; the method was immunoSEQ multiplex PCR. Of about 300,000 clones in the sample, just under 90% are singletons; the top ten hold 1.8%. Sequencing was performed on peripheral blood. The receptors come from a woman aged 25-40 years with COVID-19, enrolled during active disease.

The rearrangement joins TRBV24-1 to TRBJ1-2; tentative D call: TRBD1 (5 bases). The CDR3 has 16 residues. Germline loops: CDR1 KGHDR, CDR2 SFDVKD. V lost 5 bases to trimming and J lost 3 bases, with 18 bases between them. The CDR3 spells CATSAPGGGGDYGYTF. Written as DNA, the CDR3 is TGTGCCACCAGTGCCCCGGGGGGGGGAGGCGACTATGGCTACACCTTC.

The chain employs TRBV20-1 and TRBJ1-2; D perhaps matches TRBD1 (5 bases). CDR1 is DFQATT, CDR2 SNEGSKA, per germline (reference sequence). V gave up 4 bases and J gave up 2 bases, with 8 bases separating them. This CDR3 spans 12 amino acids. The CDR3 loop reads CSANDRNYGYTF. Written as DNA, the CDR3 is TGCAGTGCTAATGACAGAAACTATGGCTACACCTTC.

V is TRBV6-7 and J is TRBJ2-7, with 7 positions matching TRBD1. TRBV6-7 is designated an ORF whose function remains uncertain. Trimming took 2 bases from V and 7 from J; bases not matched to a gene: 17. This CDR3 is built from 17 residues. CDR3 protein: CASSYPPPGQRTCEQYV. The CDR3 nucleotides read TGTGCCAGCAGTTACCCCCCCCCGGGACAGAGAACTTGTGAGCAGTACGTC.

The chain couples TRBV2 to TRBJ1-2; D gene ambiguous. The CDR3 spans 14 residues. From germline, CDR1 is SNHLY and CDR2 FYNNEI. V was shortened by 6 bases and J by 4 bases, with 15 bases between the two germline ends. The CDR3 spells CASSPTLVAYGYTF. CDR3 DNA sequence: TGTGCCAGCAGCCCGACCTTGGTAGCCTATGGCTACACCTTC.

The genes are TRBV6-2 or TRBV6-3 and TRBJ2-3; the D gene is possibly TRBD1 (5 bases). V shed 5 bases and J shed 3 bases, with 15 bases lying between them. CDR3 size: 15 residues. Per the germline V gene, CDR1 is MNHEY and CDR2 is SVGEGT. The CDR3 is CASSVQGARTDTQYF. DNA of the CDR3: TGTGCCAGCAGTGTTCAAGGGGCGCGGACAGATACGCAGTATTTT.

This clone turned up a few times. The V call is TRBV30, the J call TRBJ1-2; tentatively, D is TRBD1 (5 bases). V shed 6 bases and J shed 8 bases, with 22 bases lying between them. In germline, CDR1 is GTSNPN, CDR2 SVGIG (reference sequence). This CDR3 has 14 amino acids. The CDR3 spells CACHPGLATRGYTF. DNA for the CDR3: TGTGCCTGCCATCCGGGACTCGCCACGAGGGGCTACACCTTC.

The rearrangement links TRBV28 to TRBJ1-6; D possibly corresponds to TRBD1 (6 bases). The CDR3 consists of 14 residues. Germline V lookup: CDR1 MDHEN, CDR2 SYDVKM. V lost 3 bases and J 6 bases, leaving 9 bases between the germline ends. The CDR3 DNA is TGTGCCAGCAGTTTCACAGGGAGTAATTCACCCCTCCACTTT. It is translated as CASSFTGSNSPLHF.

This sequence joins TRBV7-2 and TRBJ1-1; a possible D gene is TRBD1 (6 bases). Germline CDR1 SGHTA, CDR2 FQGNSA. The CDR3 totals 17 residues. V was trimmed by 2 bases and J by 0 bases, leaving 16 bases between them. The CDR3 reads CASSLIGRGPMNTEAFF. CDR3 DNA sequence: TGTGCCAGCAGCTTAATAGGCAGGGGCCCGATGAACACTGAAGCTTTCTTT.

This clone was counted between two and nine times. The CDR3 DNA follows: TGTGCCAGCAGCGTAGCCTCAGGGGGACTGAACACTGAAGCTTTCTTT. Residues: CASSVASGGLNTEAFF. The V call is TRBV9, the J call TRBJ1-1, with 7 bases matching TRBD1. Germline V gene data show CDR1 as SGDLS and CDR2 as YYNGEE. The V segment lost 0 bases and the J segment 0 bases; nucleotides outside the gene matches: 5. The CDR3 contains 16 residues.

As DNA, the CDR3 is TGTGCCAGCAGCAAAAACCGCCGTAGTAGCTACACCTTC. Encoded protein: CASSKNRRSSYTF. J is TRBJ1-2 and V is TRBV21-1. TRBV21-1 is noted as a pseudogene. The CDR3 totals 13 residues.

The gene calls are TRBV5-5 and TRBJ1-6; maybe TRBD1 (6 bases). Germline lookup yields CDR1 SGHKS and CDR2 YYEKEE (reference sequence). The CDR3 contains 17 residues. Deletions cut 5 bases from V and 7 bases from J, with 22 bases between. The CDR3 reads CASSPGASAAQNSPLHF. The CDR3 DNA sequence: TGTGCCAGCAGTCCAGGGGCAAGCGCCGCACAAAATTCACCCCTCCACTTT.

The rearrangement links TRBV6-5 to TRBJ2-1; D gene ambiguous. Trimming removed 6 bases from V and 3 bases from J, with 6 bases in between. The germline CDR1 and CDR2 sequences are MNHEY and SVGAGI. There are 12 residues in the CDR3. CDR3 sequence reads: CASRTGYNEQFF. The CDR3 DNA reads as TGTGCCAGCAGGACGGGCTACAATGAGCAGTTCTTC.

The V call is TRBV11-3, the J call TRBJ2-7, with 7 nucleotides matching TRBD2. Losses at the gene ends were 4 bases for V and 3 bases for J; bases not matched to a gene: 9. Germline CDR1 and CDR2: SGHNT and YENEEA. The CDR3 is made up of 15 amino acids. In DNA, the CDR3 is TGTGCCAGCAGCTCGGAAGCGGGGCTCGACTACGAGCAGTACTTC. This translates into CASSSEAGLDYEQYF. Full variable domain (remainder filled in from reference TRBV11-3 and TRBJ2-7): EAGVVQSPRYKIIEKKQPVAFWCNPISGHNTLYWYLQNLGQGPELLIRYENEEAVDDSQLPKDRFSAERLKGVDSTLKIQPAELGDSAVYLCASSSEAGLDYEQYFGPGTRLTVT.

The chain recombines TRBV9 with TRBJ2-1, with 14 bases fitting TRBD2. V gave up 3 bases and J gave up 0 bases; unmatched junction bases: 5. The V gene's germline CDR1 is SGDLS and CDR2 YYNGEE. The CDR3 runs to 18 residues. CDR3 bases: TGTGCCAGCAGCGGGGGACTAGCGGGGGACAGCTCCTACAATGAGCAGTTCTTC. Translated, it gives CASSGGLAGDSSYNEQFF.

The rearrangement uses TRBV23-1 and TRBJ1-5; possibly TRBD1 for D (6 bases). TRBV23-1 is marked as an open reading frame, function uncertain. The CDR3 covers 15 residues. V gave up 2 bases and J gave up 6 bases, with 14 bases separating them. Here the CDR3 DNA reads TGCGCCAGCAGTCAAACAGGGACCCCCATTCAGCCCCAGCATTTT. This encodes CASSQTGTPIQPQHF.

This clone was seen only once. This rearrangement joins TRBV7-9 to TRBJ1-2, with a tentative D call TRBD1 (6 bases). The V gene lost 5 bases and the J gene lost 6 bases, with 10 bases spanning the gap. The germline CDR1 and CDR2 sequences are SEHNR and FQNEAQ (reference sequence). CDR3 size: 12 residues. DNA of the CDR3: TGTGCCAGCAGCGCCACAGGGCATGGCTACACCTTC. Its translation: CASSATGHGYTF.

The rearrangement links TRBV7-8 to TRBJ1-1, with 9 nucleotides matching TRBD1. The V and J ends lost 3 bases and 8 bases, in that order; junction bases with no gene match: 4. CDR1 and CDR2 (germline): SGHVS, FQNEAQ. This CDR3 contains 13 residues. The CDR3 DNA sequence: TGTGCCAGCAGCTTGGACAGGGGCGGAGAAGCTTTCTTT. The encoded protein is CASSLDRGGEAFF.

The chain joins TRBV9 to TRBJ2-1; no clear D. Trimming removed 0 bases from V and 3 bases from J, with 4 bases in between. The CDR3 is 13 residues long. CDR1 is SGDLS and CDR2 is YYNGEE in the germline V gene. The CDR3 bases are TGTGCCAGCAGCGTAGGCGTCTACAATGAGCAGTTCTTC. Translation: CASSVGVYNEQFF.

This clone was found once. The chain uses TRBV13 and TRBJ2-7, with 7 bases fitting TRBD1. V trimming: 4 bases; J trimming: 4 bases; junction bases outside the gene matches: 7. The CDR3 is 14 amino acids. Germline loops: CDR1 PRHDT, CDR2 FYEKMQ (reference sequence). CDR3 bases: TGTGCCAGCAGCTCAGGACAGGTGGGTTACGAGCAGTACGTC. Translating gives CASSSGQVGYEQYV.

The chain joins TRBV27 to TRBJ1-4; D gene ambiguous. V gave up 6 bases and J gave up 3 bases, with 8 bases separating them. The V gene's germline CDR1 is MNHEY and CDR2 SMNVEV (reference sequence). CDR3 length: 13 residues. For the CDR3, the DNA is TGTGCCAGCAGGCCACTTTCTAATGAAAAACTGTTTTTT. Translating it yields CASRPLSNEKLFF. The entire variable domain, with the rest obtained from reference TRBV27 and TRBJ1-4, is as follows: EAQVTQNPRYLITVTGKKLTVTCSQNMNHEYMSWYRQDPGLGLRQIYYSMNVEVTDKGDVPEGYKVSRKEKRNFPLILESPSPNQTSLYFCASRPLSNEKLFFGSGTQLSVL.

J is TRBJ1-5 and V is TRBV18, with D unclear. The CDR3 length is 14 residues. Looked up from germline, CDR1 is KGHSH and CDR2 is LQKENI. Trimming pared 5 bases from V and 0 bases from J, leaving 8 bases between. CDR3 sequence (DNA): TGTGCCAGCTCAAAGTCAGATAGCAATCAGCCCCAGCATTTT. Translation: CASSKSDSNQPQHF.

In nucleotides, the CDR3 is TGTGCCAGCAGCTTCGGAGAGAGCTCTGGAAACACCATATATTTT. This encodes CASSFGESSGNTIYF. The V gene is TRBV7-9, the J gene TRBJ1-3; D not resolved. This CDR3 contains 15 residues. Per germline, CDR1 SEHNR and CDR2 FQNEAQ (reference sequence). V lost 3 bases and J 0 bases, leaving 9 bases between the germline ends. Full variable domain (missing parts from reference TRBV7-9 and TRBJ1-3): DTGVSQNPRHKITKRGQNVTFRCDPISEHNRLYWYRQTLGQGPEFLTYFQNEAQLEKSRLLSDRFSAERPKGSFSTLEIQRTEQGDSAMYLCASSFGESSGNTIYFGEGSWLTVV.

This sequence joins TRBV19 and TRBJ1-3; TRBD1 matches 10 bases. This CDR3 has 17 residues. V gave up 6 bases and J gave up 0 bases; unmatched junction bases: 8. Germline V lookup: CDR1 LNHDA, CDR2 SQIVND (reference sequence). The DNA for the CDR3 is TGTGCCAGTAGCTTGGGGACAGGGGACTTCTCTGGAAACACCATATATTTT. Translated: CASSLGTGDFSGNTIYF.

This chain links TRBV14 with TRBJ1-2; D is possibly TRBD1 (5 bases). Trimming cost V 3 bases and J 4 bases, with 12 bases left between them. The CDR3 loop spans 14 amino acids. Germline V gives CDR1 SGHDN, CDR2 FVKESK. The CDR3 here is CASSQSPTVYGYTF. For the CDR3, the DNA is TGTGCCAGCAGCCAGTCCCCGACAGTCTATGGCTACACCTTC.

V is TRBV19 and J is TRBJ2-3; 8 positions agree with TRBD1. The germline CDR1 and CDR2 sequences are LNHDA and SQIVND (reference sequence). The CDR3 consists of 20 residues. V trimming: 4 bases; J trimming: 1 base; junction bases outside the gene matches: 19. As DNA, the CDR3 is TGTGCCAGTAGTACTCGACAGGGGCAACTCTCAAGGCCCCGCACAGATACGCAGTATTTT. Translation: CASSTRQGQLSRPRTDTQYF.

The chain recombines TRBV6-5 with TRBJ1-2; 7 bases map to TRBD1. The V gene end was trimmed by 6 bases and the J gene end by 7 bases; junction bases not matched to a gene: 8. The CDR3 totals 13 residues. CDR1 MNHEY and CDR2 SVGAGI come from the germline V gene. The CDR3 DNA is TGTGCCAGCAGCACTACAGGGGTGGCTGGCTACACCTTC. Protein: CASSTTGVAGYTF.

This chain joins TRBV11-2 and TRBJ1-5, with a possible D match to TRBD1 (5 bases). Trimming removed 4 bases from V and 3 bases from J, with 10 bases in between. This CDR3 is built from 14 residues. Germline V lookup: CDR1 SGHAT, CDR2 FQNNGV. CDR3 coding DNA: TGTGCCAGCAGCTCTACAGGAGTCAATCAGCCCCAGCATTTT. Translated: CASSSTGVNQPQHF. The full variable domain, rest sourced from reference TRBV11-2 and TRBJ1-5, is EAGVAQSPRYKIIEKRQSVAFWCNPISGHATLYWYQQILGQGPKLLIQFQNNGVVDDSQLPKDRFSAERLKGVDSTLKIQPAKLEDSAVYLCASSSTGVNQPQHFGDGTRLSIL.

This chain uses TRBV29-1 with TRBJ1-3, with D possibly matching TRBD1 (5 bases). Trimming left V 7 bases short and J 3 bases short, with 13 bases between. Germline CDR1 is SQVTM and CDR2 is ANQGSEA. The CDR3 consists of 13 residues. In DNA, the CDR3 is TGCAGCGCCTTCGACAGCTATGGAAACACCATATATTTT. It is translated as CSAFDSYGNTIYF.